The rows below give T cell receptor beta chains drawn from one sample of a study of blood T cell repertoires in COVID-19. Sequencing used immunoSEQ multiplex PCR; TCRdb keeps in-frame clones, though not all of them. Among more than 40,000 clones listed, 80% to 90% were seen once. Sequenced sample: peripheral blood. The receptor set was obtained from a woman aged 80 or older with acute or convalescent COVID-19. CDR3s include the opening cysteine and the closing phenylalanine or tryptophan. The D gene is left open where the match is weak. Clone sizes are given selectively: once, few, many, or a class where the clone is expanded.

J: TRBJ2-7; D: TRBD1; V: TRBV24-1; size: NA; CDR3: CATSEVTGVLYF; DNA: TGTGCCACCAGTGAGGTGACAGGGGTGCTGTACTTC
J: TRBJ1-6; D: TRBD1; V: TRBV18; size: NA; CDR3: CASSTDRGLAPLHF; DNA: TGTGCCAGCTCAACGGACAGGGGCCTAGCACCCCTCCACTTT
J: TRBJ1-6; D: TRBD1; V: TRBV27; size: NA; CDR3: CASSLGAGGKGNSPLHF; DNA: TGTGCCAGCAGTTTAGGGGCAGGGGGGAAGGGGAATTCACCCCTCCACTTT
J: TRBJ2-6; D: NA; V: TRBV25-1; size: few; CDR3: CASSEGGTLSSGANVLTF; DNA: TGTGCCAGCAGTGAAGGTGGGACACTAAGCTCTGGGGCCAACGTCCTGACTTTC
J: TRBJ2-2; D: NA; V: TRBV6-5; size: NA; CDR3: CASRDSPTGELFF; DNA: TGTGCCAGCCGAGACAGTCCCACCGGGGAGCTGTTTTTT
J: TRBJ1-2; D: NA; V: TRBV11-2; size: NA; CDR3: CASSLERGANYGYTF; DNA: TGTGCCAGCAGCTTAGAACGGGGGGCGAACTATGGCTACACCTTC
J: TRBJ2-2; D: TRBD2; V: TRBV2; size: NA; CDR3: CASSESLAGWNTGELFF; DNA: TGTGCCAGCAGTGAAAGCCTAGCGGGGTGGAACACCGGGGAGCTGTTTTTT
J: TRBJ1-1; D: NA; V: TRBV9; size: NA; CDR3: CASSTTAMNTEAFF; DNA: TGTGCCAGCAGCACGACAGCTATGAACACTGAAGCTTTCTTT
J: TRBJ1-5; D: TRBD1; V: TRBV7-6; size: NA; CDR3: CASSLGDRGNQPQHF; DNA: TGTGCCAGCAGCTTAGGGGACAGGGGCAATCAGCCCCAGCATTTT
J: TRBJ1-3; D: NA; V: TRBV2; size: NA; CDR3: CASRAGQRGSGNTIYF; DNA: TGTGCCAGCAGGGCCGGACAGAGAGGCTCTGGAAACACCATATATTTT
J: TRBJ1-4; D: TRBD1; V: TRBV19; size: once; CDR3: CASRETGAIEKLFF; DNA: TGTGCCAGTAGGGAGACAGGGGCTATTGAAAAACTGTTTTTT
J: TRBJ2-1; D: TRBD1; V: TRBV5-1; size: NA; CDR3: CASSSGTGSNEQFF; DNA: TGCGCCAGCAGCTCCGGGACAGGGAGCAATGAGCAGTTCTTC
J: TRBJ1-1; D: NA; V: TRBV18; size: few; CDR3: CASLGQGPYTEAFF; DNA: TGTGCCAGCTTAGGGCAGGGGCCGTACACTGAAGCTTTCTTT
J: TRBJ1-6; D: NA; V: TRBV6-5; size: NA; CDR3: CASSYRGSSYNSPLHF; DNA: TGTGCCAGCAGTTACCGAGGGAGCTCCTATAATTCACCCCTCCACTTT
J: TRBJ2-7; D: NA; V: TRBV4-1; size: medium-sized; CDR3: CASSQAAASEYEQYF; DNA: TGCGCCAGCAGCCAAGCTGCGGCCAGTGAATACGAGCAGTACTTC
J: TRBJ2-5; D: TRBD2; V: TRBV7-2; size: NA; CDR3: CASSLAYGGGETQYF; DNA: TGTGCCAGCAGCTTAGCCTATGGCGGGGGAGAGACCCAGTACTTC
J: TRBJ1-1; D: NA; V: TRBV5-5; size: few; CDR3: CASSPLGRAAFF; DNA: TGTGCCAGCAGCCCTCTTGGGAGGGCGGCTTTCTTT